Below, 20 T cell receptor beta chains from the same sample are listed, as sequenced in a study of response to subunit inactivated influenza vaccine. TCRdb passed the RT-PCR reads through MiXCR, listing each CDR3 protein once. The sample has about 190,000 distinct CDR3 sequences, approximately 15% seen once; the top ten hold approximately 27%. Source: CD8+ T cells sorted from PBMCs, taken around 5 days after vaccination. These receptor sequences come from a middle-aged man who received an inactivated influenza vaccine.

In its sample, this clonotype was seen a few times. The rearrangement links TRBV2 to TRBJ1-2; D remains unclear. V was cut by 7 bases and J by 5 bases, with 17 bases left in between. The V gene's germline CDR1 is SNHLY and CDR2 FYNNEI. The CDR3 has 14 amino acids. This CDR3 is CASTGNGPQYGYTF. Written as DNA, the CDR3 is TGTGCCAGCACCGGGAACGGACCCCAGTATGGCTACACCTTC.

In nucleotides, the CDR3 is TGTGCCAGCAGCCAAGACATTGGACACCCCTCTAGAGAAGAGACCCAGTACTTC. Translation gives CASSQDIGHPSREETQYF. This rearrangement joins TRBV3-1 to TRBJ2-5, with D tentatively TRBD1 (5 bases). Per germline, CDR1 LGHDT and CDR2 YNNKEL (reference sequence). V shed 0 bases and J shed 3 bases, with 20 bases lying between them. The CDR3 loop spans 18 amino acids.

This clonotype was observed many times. The genes are TRBV7-9 and TRBJ2-7; D is perhaps TRBD1 or TRBD2 (5 bases each). The CDR3 sequence is 16 residues long. Trimming shortened V by 2 bases and J by 6 bases, and 20 bases separated the two germline ends. Germline V gene data show CDR1 as SEHNR and CDR2 as FQNEAQ (reference sequence). CDR3 amino acids: CASSLTTGRLKGEQYF. For the CDR3, the DNA is TGTGCCAGCAGCTTAACGACGGGACGGCTGAAGGGCGAGCAGTACTTC.

The chain joins TRBV29-1 to TRBJ2-5, with 7 bases that match TRBD2. The CDR3 spans 15 residues. Trimming removed 7 bases from V and 3 bases from J; junction bases left unmatched: 14. CDR1 and CDR2 (germline): SQVTM, ANQGSEA. DNA of the CDR3: TGCAGCGCCCAAACGTGGCGGGGGTTGGAAGAGACCCAGTACTTC. As protein: CSAQTWRGLEETQYF. The full variable domain, in which reference TRBV29-1 and TRBJ2-5 provide the parts outside the CDR3, is SAVISQKPSRDICQRGTSLTIQCQVDSQVTMMFWYRQQPGQSLTLIATANQGSEATYESGFVIDKFPISRPNLTFSTLTVSNMSPEDSSIYLCSAQTWRGLEETQYFGPGTRLLVL.

This clonotype has more than one count but fewer than ten. The rearrangement uses TRBV5-6 and TRBJ2-1; 9 positions agree with TRBD2. The CDR3 consists of 18 residues. Germline assignment: CDR1 SGHDT and CDR2 YYEEEE. Trimming removed 2 bases from V and 0 bases from J; junction bases left unmatched: 9. For the CDR3, the DNA is TGTGCCAGCAGCTTTTTTGCGGGGGGGCCTAGCTCCTACAATGAGCAGTTCTTC. This translates into CASSFFAGGPSSYNEQFF.

The J gene is TRBJ2-1, the V gene TRBV5-6; 7 bases match TRBD2. Germline V lookup: CDR1 SGHDT, CDR2 YYEEEE. The CDR3 consists of 18 residues. The ends lost 4 bases at V and 4 bases at J; junction bases unmatched: 17. CDR3 sequence: CASSRGLSGISRYNEQFF. In DNA, the CDR3 is TGTGCCAGCAGCCGAGGGCTCAGCGGGATTAGTAGGTACAATGAGCAGTTCTTC.

The chain recombines TRBV7-8 with TRBJ1-2, with D perhaps matching TRBD1 (5 bases). Between the trimmed V and J ends, which lost 3 bases and 12 bases, there was a span of 17 bases. Looked up from germline, CDR1 is SGHVS and CDR2 is FQNEAQ. This CDR3 has 13 residues. The CDR3 DNA follows: TGTGCCAGCAGCTTCCTGGGGGGGGGGATCGACACCTTC. It codes for CASSFLGGGIDTF.

Here the CDR3 reads CASSSGNRGHNYGYTF. CDR3 DNA sequence: TGTGCCAGCAGCTCGGGAAACAGGGGCCACAACTATGGCTACACCTTC. The chain employs TRBV7-9 and TRBJ1-2; 7 nucleotides line up with TRBD1. Germline V gene data show CDR1 as SEHNR and CDR2 as FQNEAQ (reference sequence). V dropped 4 bases and J dropped 2; count of bases not matched to a gene: 10. The CDR3 runs to 16 residues.

This clonotype was recorded a few times. The gene calls are TRBV11-1 and TRBJ1-2, with D possibly TRBD1 on 6 matching bases. The germline V and J ends were trimmed by 5 bases and 3 bases, with 25 bases remaining between them. Germline V gene lookup returns CDR1 SGHAT and CDR2 FQDESV (reference sequence). The CDR3 consists of 18 residues. Here the CDR3 reads CASSPDYRVKALYYGYTF. The CDR3 DNA is TGTGCCAGCAGCCCAGATTACAGGGTTAAGGCCCTTTACTATGGCTACACCTTC.

This clonotype was seen a few times. The V and J genes are TRBV16 and TRBJ1-2; a weak D match, TRBD1 (5 bases). CDR1 is KGHSY and CDR2 is FQNENV in the germline V gene. The CDR3 runs to 15 residues. V was shortened by 0 bases and J by 4 bases, with 12 bases between the two germline ends. The CDR3 coding sequence is TGTGCCAGCAGCCAATCCCGACAAGGGACCTATGGCTACACCTTC. It yields the protein CASSQSRQGTYGYTF.

This clonotype was counted a few times. The V call is TRBV7-8, the J call TRBJ2-2, with TRBD2 identical over 13 bases. Losses at the gene ends were 7 bases for V and 2 bases for J; bases not matched to a gene: 13. The CDR3 consists of 19 residues. CDR1 is SGHVS and CDR2 is FQNEAQ in the germline V gene. DNA for the CDR3: TGTGCCAGCAACCTTCTACTGGGACTAGCGGGGACTAACACCGGGGAGCTGTTTTTT. Its protein product is CASNLLLGLAGTNTGELFF.

This clonotype was counted only a few times. This chain connects TRBV28 to TRBJ2-5; unclear D gene. Germline values: CDR1 MDHEN, CDR2 SYDVKM. V gave up 2 bases and J gave up 1 base, with 11 bases separating them. The CDR3 runs to 15 residues. CDR3 residues: CASSLHQQIQETQYF. CDR3 sequence (DNA): TGTGCCAGCAGTTTACACCAACAGATCCAAGAGACCCAGTACTTC. The full variable domain, its missing parts supplied by reference TRBV28 and TRBJ2-5, is DVKVTQSSRYLVKRTGEKVFLECVQDMDHENMFWYRQDPGLGLRLIYFSYDVKMKEKGDIPEGYSVSREKKERFSLILESASTNQTSMYLCASSLHQQIQETQYFGPGTRLLVL.

J is TRBJ2-1 and V is TRBV24-1, with TRBD1 identical over 7 bases. Trimming took 4 bases from V and 0 from J; bases not matched to a gene: 8. From germline, CDR1 is KGHDR and CDR2 SFDVKD. The CDR3 is 17 amino acids. The CDR3, as DNA: TGTGCCACCAGTGAGTGGGACAGTACCGCCTCCTACAATGAGCAGTTCTTC. Its protein is CATSEWDSTASYNEQFF.

This chain links TRBV6-5 with TRBJ2-3; D unresolved. The length of the CDR3 is 14 residues. V was pared by 2 bases and J by 2 bases, with 8 bases between. CDR1 is MNHEY, CDR2 SVGAGI, per germline. The CDR3 DNA reads as TGTGCCAGCAGTTACGCGGAGACCACAGATACGCAGTATTTT. This codes for CASSYAETTDTQYF.

Notes on this clonotype: One base away lies a much larger clone, so this may be a sequencing read error. V gene TRBV12-3 or TRBV12-4 combines with J gene TRBJ2-1, with D tentatively TRBD1 (5 bases). This CDR3 comprises 14 residues. The CDR3 reads CASSIPDSYNEQSF. CDR3 DNA sequence: TGTGCCAGCAGCATCCCAGACAGCTACAATGAGCAGTCCTTC.

This clonotype was picked up a small number of times. The rearrangement links TRBV11-2 to TRBJ1-1; the D gene is possibly TRBD1 (5 bases). Germline V gene lookup returns CDR1 SGHAT and CDR2 FQNNGV. The CDR3 is made up of 15 amino acids. V gave up 4 bases and J gave up 1 base, with 13 bases separating them. The CDR3 reads CASSYLYQGNTEAFF. The CDR3 region has the DNA TGTGCCAGCAGCTACCTGTATCAGGGGAACACTGAAGCTTTCTTT. The full variable domain, with the rest looked up from reference TRBV11-2 and TRBJ1-1, is EAGVAQSPRYKIIEKRQSVAFWCNPISGHATLYWYQQILGQGPKLLIQFQNNGVVDDSQLPKDRFSAERLKGVDSTLKIQPAKLEDSAVYLCASSYLYQGNTEAFFGQGTRLTVV.

This clonotype was recorded at least ten times. The chain links TRBV29-1 to TRBJ2-3; D is ambiguous. Per the germline V gene, CDR1 is SQVTM and CDR2 is ANQGSEA. This CDR3 is built from 12 residues. The ends were cut back, 1 base at V and 0 bases at J, with 2 bases in the middle. Here the CDR3 reads CSVEGSTDTQYF. Here the CDR3 DNA reads TGCAGCGTTGAAGGGAGCACAGATACGCAGTATTTT.

This clonotype was seen only a few times. The V gene is TRBV10-2, the J gene TRBJ2-3; 10 nucleotides line up with TRBD2. Germline V CDR1 and CDR2: WSHSY, SAAADI. The trim removed 2 bases at V and 6 bases at J, leaving 11 bases unmatched. The CDR3 contains 17 residues. CDR3 in DNA: TGCGCCAGCAGTGAGGCGTTGATAGCGGGGGGCGGGGATACGCAGTATTTT. This translates into CASSEALIAGGGDTQYF.

The chain couples TRBV27 to TRBJ2-7; D may match TRBD1 or TRBD2 (5 bases each). This CDR3 comprises 14 residues. Germline V lookup: CDR1 MNHEY, CDR2 SMNVEV (reference sequence). Trimming stripped 3 bases from V and 2 bases from J, with 11 bases between. The chain's CDR3 is CASSFGTAAYEQYF. In DNA form, the CDR3 reads TGTGCCAGCAGTTTTGGGACGGCAGCCTACGAGCAGTACTTC.

In its sample, this clonotype was seen many times. The rearrangement joins TRBV5-1 to TRBJ2-7; D not resolved. Germline values: CDR1 SGHRS, CDR2 YFSETQ. The CDR3 is 13 residues long. The V end was cut by 0 bases, the J end by 3 bases, with 7 bases between. In DNA form, the CDR3 reads TGCGCCAGCAGCTTGGGTACGGTCTACGAGCAGTACTTC. Translated, it gives CASSLGTVYEQYF.